The clone carrying this T cell receptor beta chain has ten or more counts. Antigen unknown. The CDR3 has 13 residues. The germline CDR1 and CDR2 sequences are MDHEN and SYDVKM. The germline V and J ends were trimmed by 8 bases and 0 bases, with 11 bases remaining between them. Using unique molecular identifiers, the investigators prepared the TCRbeta library. TCRdb ran MiXCR on the PCR reads and lists one entry per CDR3 protein. The sample holds approximately 300,000 distinct CDR3 sequences, around 10% seen once. The data were taken from a study of T-cell reconstitution after alpha-beta-depleted transplantation in children. The study, taken as a whole, reports: Surviving recipient T cells and thymic progenitors accounted for the high day-60 TCRbeta diversity observed in some patients. Several hundred graft clones that had expanded were reportedly the source of alpha-beta T cells about two months after transplant. From newly produced T cells came most of the T-cell counts and diversity one year after transplant.

This TCR derives from a male patient aged 2 to 9 who had a stem cell transplant for chronic granulomatous disease, so the T cells may come from the graft donor. Material: peripheral blood, obtained 180 days after TCRalphabeta/CD19-depleted stem cell transplant. This chain joins TRBV28 and TRBJ2-7, with a possible D match to TRBD1 (7 bases). As DNA, the CDR3 is TGTGCCAGCTGGCGGGACAGCTCCTACGAGCAGTACTTC. The encoded protein is CASWRDSSYEQYF.